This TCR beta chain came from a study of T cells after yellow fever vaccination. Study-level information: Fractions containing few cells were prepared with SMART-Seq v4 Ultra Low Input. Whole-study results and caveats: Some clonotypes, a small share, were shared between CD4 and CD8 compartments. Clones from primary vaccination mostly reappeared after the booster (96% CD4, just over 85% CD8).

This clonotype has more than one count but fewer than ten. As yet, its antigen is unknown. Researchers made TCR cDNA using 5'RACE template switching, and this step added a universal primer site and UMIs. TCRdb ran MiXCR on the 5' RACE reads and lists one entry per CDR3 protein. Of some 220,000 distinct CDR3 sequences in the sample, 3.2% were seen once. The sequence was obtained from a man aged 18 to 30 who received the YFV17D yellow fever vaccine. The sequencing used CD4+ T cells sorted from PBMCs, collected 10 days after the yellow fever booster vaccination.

CDR3 bases: TGTGCCAGTAGGGACGGGGGAGCAGATACGCAGTATTTT. Amino acids: CASRDGGADTQYF. The chain is built from TRBV19 and TRBJ2-3; D is perhaps TRBD2 (6 bases). Germline V gives CDR1 LNHDA, CDR2 SQIVND (reference sequence). V gave up 6 bases and J gave up 4 bases, with 11 bases separating them. CDR3 length: 13 residues.